The entry below describes one T cell receptor (beta chain). The data derive from a study of blood T cell repertoires in COVID-19. Profiled with immunoSEQ multiplex PCR; TCRdb holds only in-frame clones, not every one. The sample records approximately 300,000 clones, approximately 84% being singletons. Participant age was 18 to 89 years, and participants resided in around 24 US areas. The clonotype originates from a young woman who had recovered from COVID-19. Sequenced material: PBMCs or T cells enriched from blood (not recorded which).

For the CDR3, the DNA is TGTGCCAGCAGCTACTGGACAGGGCTACTGAACACTGAAGCTTTCTTT. Its protein is CASSYWTGLLNTEAFF. V is TRBV7-8 and J is TRBJ1-1; 8 nucleotides align to TRBD1. The CDR3 runs 16 residues. Per germline, CDR1 SGHVS and CDR2 FQNEAQ. J gave up 0 bases and V 4 bases, and 7 bases lay outside the gene matches.